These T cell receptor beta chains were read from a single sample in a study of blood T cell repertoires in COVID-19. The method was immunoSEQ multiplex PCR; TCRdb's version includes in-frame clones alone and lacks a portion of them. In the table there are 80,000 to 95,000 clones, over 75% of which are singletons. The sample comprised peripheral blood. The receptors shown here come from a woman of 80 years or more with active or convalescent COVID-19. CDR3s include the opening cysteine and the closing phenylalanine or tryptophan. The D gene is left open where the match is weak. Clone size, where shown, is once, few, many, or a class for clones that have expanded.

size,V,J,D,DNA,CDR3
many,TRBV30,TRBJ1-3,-,TGTGCCTGGAGTGTATATATTGGAAACACCATATATTTT,CAWSVYIGNTIYF
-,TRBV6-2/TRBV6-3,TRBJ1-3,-,TGTGCCAGCAGTTTTGACAGGCCCTTCTCTGGAAACACCATATATTTT,CASSFDRPFSGNTIYF
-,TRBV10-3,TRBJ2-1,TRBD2,TGTGCCATCAGTGGGGGCGGGAGCAAAGGAGAGCAGTTCTTC,CAISGGGSKGEQFF
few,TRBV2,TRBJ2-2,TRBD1,TGTGCCAGCAGGGCCGGGACAGTGAACACCGGGGAGCTGTTTTTT,CASRAGTVNTGELFF
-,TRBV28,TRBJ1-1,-,TGTGCCAGCAGTTTAGGTGGGGAGGACACTGAAGCTTTCTTT,CASSLGGEDTEAFF
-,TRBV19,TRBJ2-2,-,TGTGCCACCGGCAGGGGTCCTTTGGATATCGGGGAGCTGTTTTTT,CATGRGPLDIGELFF
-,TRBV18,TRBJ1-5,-,TGTGCCAGCTCTCCAGGGACTAACGCGGTCCAGCCCCAGCATTTT,CASSPGTNAVQPQHF
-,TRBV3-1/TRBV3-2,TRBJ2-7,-,TGTGCCAGCAGCCAAGGTGGGGGGGCGAACGAGCAGTACTTC,CASSQGGGANEQYF
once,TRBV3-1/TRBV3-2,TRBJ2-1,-,TGTGCCAGCAGCCGCAACCTATATGAGCAGTTCTTC,CASSRNLYEQFF
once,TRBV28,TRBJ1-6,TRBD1,TGTGCCAGCAGTTTGGGGACAGGGCGATCACCCCTCCACTTT,CASSLGTGRSPLHF
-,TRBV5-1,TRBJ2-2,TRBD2,TGCGCCAGCAGCTCATCCGGGACTAGCTACAGCGGGGAGCTGTTTTTT,CASSSSGTSYSGELFF
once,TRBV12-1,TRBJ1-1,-,TGTGCCAGCAGCTTTGGACAGAACACTGAAGCTTTCTTT,CASSFGQNTEAFF
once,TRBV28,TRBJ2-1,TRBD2,TGTGCCAGCGGACTGGGACTAGCGGGAGAGAATGAGCAGTTCTTC,CASGLGLAGENEQFF
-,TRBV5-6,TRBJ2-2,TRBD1,TGTGCCAGCAGCCGGGGACAGGGGTGGTGGGAGCTGTTTTTT,CASSRGQGWWELFF
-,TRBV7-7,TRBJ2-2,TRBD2,TGTGCTAGCAGCGGTAGCGGGAGGGTCGGCACCGGGGAGCTGTTTTTT,CASSGSGRVGTGELFF
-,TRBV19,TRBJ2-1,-,TGTGCCAGTAGTACGGAGGGGACCTACAATGAGCAGTTCTTC,CASSTEGTYNEQFF
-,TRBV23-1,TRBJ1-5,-,TGCGCCAGCAGTCAATCTCGGAGGGGCTGCCAGCCCCAGCATTTT,CASSQSRRGCQPQHF
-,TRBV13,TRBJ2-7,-,TGTGCCAGCAGCCCCCGGGACCGGAGGGTGGCCGAGCAGTACTTC,CASSPRDRRVAEQYF
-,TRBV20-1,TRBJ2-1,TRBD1,TGCAGTGCTAGTTTGGGACAGATCCCTTCTCTGGGTGAGCAGTTCTTC,CSASLGQIPSLGEQFF
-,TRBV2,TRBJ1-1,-,TGTGCCAGCAGCATAATGGGGCTCGCTGAAGCTTTCTTT,CASSIMGLAEAFF
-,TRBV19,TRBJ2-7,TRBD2,TGTGCCAGTAGCGGGACTAGCGGGAGCTACGAGCAGTACTTC,CASSGTSGSYEQYF
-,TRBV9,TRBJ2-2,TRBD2,TGTGCCAGCAGCATAACTAGCGGGGGGGCATTTCAAGAGAACACCGGGGAGCTGTTTTTT,CASSITSGGAFQENTGELFF
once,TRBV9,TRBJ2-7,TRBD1,TGTGCCAGCAGCGTAACGGGACAGGGCTGGGACGAGCAGTACTTC,CASSVTGQGWDEQYF
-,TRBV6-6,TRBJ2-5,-,TGTGCCAGCAGTTACTGGGTGGGCAAGGAAAAGACCCAGTACTTC,CASSYWVGKEKTQYF
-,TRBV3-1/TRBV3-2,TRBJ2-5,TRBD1,TGTGCCAGCAGCCAAGAGGACAGGGGGATCATAGAGACCCAGTACTTC,CASSQEDRGIIETQYF
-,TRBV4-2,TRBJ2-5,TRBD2,TGTGCCAGCAGCCCGAGCGGAACTAGCGGGGGGGCCCGGGAGACCCAGTACTTC,CASSPSGTSGGARETQYF
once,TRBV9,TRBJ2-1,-,TGTGCCAGCAGCGCGCGACCTAGCTCCTTGAATGAGCAGTTCTTC,CASSARPSSLNEQFF
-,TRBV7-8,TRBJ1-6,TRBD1,TGTGCCAGCAGCCTCCGGACAGGACCTAATTCACCCCTCCACTTT,CASSLRTGPNSPLHF
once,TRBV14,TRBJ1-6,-,TGTGCCAGCAGCCAAGTGCAGGGGCTCGGCGGCTCACCCCTCCACTTT,CASSQVQGLGGSPLHF
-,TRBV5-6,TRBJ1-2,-,TGTGCCAGCAGCTTGAGGGCCGCGGGTGGCTACACCTTC,CASSLRAAGGYTF